One sample yielded the 21 T cell receptor beta chains listed below, sequenced in a study of shared clonotypes between healthy human individuals (dated by TCRdb to the early 2020s). Preparation of the library involved the immunoSEQ multiplex PCR assay. This is the immuneACCESS table as TCRdb keeps it, with only in-frame sequences that have V and J called. A part of the clones is gone; compared with another copy, unresolved V genes explain less than half, and the rest is unexplained. A total of just over 2,000,000 clones appear in this sample, about 95% of them only once. The ten largest clones represent roughly 1.1% of the sample. For the CD8 naive samples, CD45RO-negative cells were positively selected for CCR7, yielding a CD45RA+CCR7+ population from which TemRA cells were excluded. What was sequenced was naive CD8+ T cells sorted from blood. The cell subset or site label on this specimen signifies: CD45RA+CCR7+. Receptors originate from a man aged 18 to 29 in good health.

The J gene is TRBJ2-3, the V gene TRBV5-6; D gene unclear. Germline-derived CDR1 and CDR2 are SGHDT and YYEEEE. Trimming shortened V by 0 bases and J by 0 bases, and 14 bases separated the two germline ends. This CDR3 contains 17 residues. The CDR3 region has the DNA TGTGCCAGCAGCTTGGAGGCCCCGCGTAGGAGCACAGATACGCAGTATTTT. Translating it yields CASSLEAPRRSTDTQYF.

This rearrangement joins TRBV2 to TRBJ2-2; possible D gene TRBD2, 5 bases. The CDR3 covers 15 residues. Trimming stripped 3 bases from V and 6 bases from J, with 14 bases between. CDR1 and CDR2 (germline): SNHLY, FYNNEI. CDR3 bases: TGTGCCAGCAGTGATGCACTAGTGGGCCCCGGGGAGCTGTTTTTT. The encoded protein is CASSDALVGPGELFF.

The chain couples TRBV4-3 to TRBJ2-2; no clear D gene. The V and J ends lost 4 bases and 1 base respectively, with 4 bases between them. The CDR3 loop spans 13 amino acids. Germline-derived CDR1 and CDR2 are LGHNA and YSLEER. The CDR3 spells CASSPENTGELFF. As DNA, the CDR3 is TGCGCCAGCAGCCCGGAGAACACCGGGGAGCTGTTTTTT.

The chain links TRBV2 to TRBJ1-1; TRBD1 aligns across 10 bases. J gave up 11 bases and V 6 bases, and 9 bases lay outside the gene matches. The CDR3 contains 13 residues. The V gene's germline CDR1 is SNHLY and CDR2 FYNNEI. CDR3 DNA: TGTGCCAGCAGCTCCGGGACAGGGGTAGCGGCTTTCTTT. Protein product: CASSSGTGVAAFF. Using reference TRBV2 and TRBJ1-1 for the parts outside the CDR3, the full variable domain is EPEVTQTPSHQVTQMGQEVILRCVPISNHLYFYWYRQILGQKVEFLVSFYNNEISEKSEIFDDQFSVERPDGSNFTLKIRSTKLEDSAMYFCASSSGTGVAAFFGQGTRLTVV.

This clone was observed once. The genes are TRBV6-5 and TRBJ2-1, with TRBD2 identical over 11 bases. Per the germline V gene, CDR1 is MNHEY and CDR2 is SVGAGI. Losses at the gene ends were 6 bases for V and 8 bases for J; bases not matched to a gene: 6. The CDR3 length is 14 residues. The CDR3 loop is CASRIAGGIDEQFF. CDR3 in DNA: TGTGCCAGCAGAATAGCGGGGGGGATCGATGAGCAGTTCTTC.

The V call is TRBV11-2, the J call TRBJ1-2; weak D call: TRBD1 (6 bases). The germline gives CDR1 SGHAT, CDR2 FQNNGV. The V gene lost 4 bases and the J gene lost 5 bases, with 14 bases spanning the gap. The CDR3 length is 14 residues. The CDR3 is CASSYRRGEYGYTF. The CDR3 nucleotides read TGTGCCAGCAGCTACAGAAGGGGGGAGTATGGCTACACCTTC.

The chain has TRBV7-9 and TRBJ2-3, with D perhaps matching TRBD2 (6 bases). The germline V gene has CDR1 SEHNR and CDR2 FQNEAQ (reference sequence). CDR3 length equals 17 residues. The V end lost 4 bases, the J end lost 1 base, and 18 bases lay between the germline ends. The CDR3 here is CASSWSYREYGTDTQYF. The DNA for the CDR3 is TGTGCCAGCAGCTGGAGTTATCGGGAGTACGGCACAGATACGCAGTATTTT.

V and J are TRBV6-1 and TRBJ2-1, with 8 bases matching TRBD1. J gave up 8 bases and V 3 bases, and 6 bases lay outside the gene matches. Germline assignment: CDR1 MNHNS and CDR2 SASEGT. There are 14 residues in the CDR3. DNA for the CDR3: TGTGCCAGCAGTGACTCGGACAGGGAGCATGAGCAGTTCTTC. This codes for CASSDSDREHEQFF.

This clone is a singleton in its sample. The chain uses TRBV9 and TRBJ2-7; 9 bases match TRBD1. This CDR3 has 15 amino acids. Germline loops: CDR1 SGDLS, CDR2 YYNGEE. V was clipped by 4 bases and J by 6 bases; unmatched bases: 11. DNA for the CDR3: TGTGCCAGCAGCACCCGGGGACAGGGAACGGGCGAGCAGTACTTC. It translates to CASSTRGQGTGEQYF.

The chain carries TRBV27 and TRBJ2-7; 8 nucleotides line up with TRBD2. V shed 3 bases and J 10 bases; nucleotides not matched to a gene: 8. The length of the CDR3 is 13 residues. The germline V gene has CDR1 MNHEY and CDR2 SMNVEV (reference sequence). The CDR3 protein is CASSLTAGALQYF. The CDR3 DNA reads as TGTGCCAGCAGTTTGACAGCGGGGGCGTTACAGTACTTC.

V usage is TRBV6-5 and J usage is TRBJ1-2; D perhaps matches TRBD1 (6 bases). In germline, CDR1 is MNHEY, CDR2 SVGAGI. With 0 bases removed from V and 5 bases from J, the gap between germline ends came to 13 bases. The CDR3 loop spans 15 amino acids. The CDR3 bases are TGTGCCAGCAGTTACTCCAGCGGGACACTTTATGGCTACACCTTC. Encoded protein: CASSYSSGTLYGYTF.

This chain joins TRBV7-6 and TRBJ2-7; the match to TRBD2 covers 8 bases. V trimming: 2 bases; J trimming: 0 bases; junction bases outside the gene matches: 6. The CDR3 runs 16 residues. Germline assignment: CDR1 SGHVS and CDR2 FNYEAQ. CDR3 nucleotides: TGTGCCAGCAGCTTATATTCTAGCGGGCTCTCCTACGAGCAGTACTTC. It specifies CASSLYSSGLSYEQYF.

V and J are TRBV4-1 and TRBJ2-7, with D perhaps given as TRBD1 or TRBD2 (5 bases each). CDR1 is MGHRA and CDR2 is YSYEKL in the germline V gene. The V end was cut by 1 base, the J end by 1 base, with 17 bases between. The CDR3 contains 17 residues. CDR3 sequence: CASSQVVAGTASYEQYF. The CDR3 nucleotides read TGCGCCAGCAGCCAAGTCGTTGCCGGGACGGCGTCCTACGAGCAGTACTTC.

The chain carries TRBV2 and TRBJ2-1; a possible D gene is TRBD2 (6 bases). Per germline, CDR1 SNHLY and CDR2 FYNNEI. The CDR3 covers 19 residues. V gave up 7 bases and J gave up 0 bases, with 25 bases separating them. The CDR3 DNA reads TGTGCCAGCATGGGGTCGGGTGTCGGCGGGATCTTCTCCTACAATGAGCAGTTCTTC. This codes for CASMGSGVGGIFSYNEQFF.

This clone showed up just once. This chain connects TRBV7-2 to TRBJ2-7, with D hard to call. The V and J ends lost 3 bases and 7 bases respectively, with 16 bases between them. Looked up from germline, CDR1 is SGHTA and CDR2 is FQGNSA. The CDR3 is made up of 14 amino acids. The CDR3 loop is CASSFGYHMGEQYF. The CDR3, as DNA: TGTGCCAGCAGCTTTGGTTACCATATGGGGGAGCAGTACTTC.

V usage is TRBV19 and J usage is TRBJ2-7; no clear D gene. Germline V gene sequence: CDR1 LNHDA, CDR2 SQIVND (reference sequence). V was trimmed by 3 bases and J by 2 bases, leaving 8 bases between them. CDR3 length: 13 amino acids. The CDR3 nucleotides are TGTGCCAGTAGTATGGTCCTTACCTACGAGCAGTACTTC. The encoded protein is CASSMVLTYEQYF.

CDR3 DNA: TGCGCCAGCAGCCAAGAAAGGTGGGATGCCTACGAGCAGTACTTC. Translated, it gives CASSQERWDAYEQYF. The chain employs TRBV4-3 and TRBJ2-7; D is unclear. Germline V gives CDR1 LGHNA, CDR2 YSLEER. The CDR3 is 15 residues long. V shed 0 bases and J shed 2 bases, with 11 bases lying between them.

This chain uses TRBV7-9 with TRBJ2-7; possibly TRBD2 for D (5 bases). V was pared by 2 bases and J by 7 bases, with 12 bases between. This CDR3 is 13 amino acids long. Germline V CDR1 and CDR2: SEHNR, FQNEAQ (reference sequence). The chain's CDR3 is CASSLMPSSEQYF. The CDR3 DNA sequence: TGTGCCAGCAGCTTAATGCCTAGCTCTGAGCAGTACTTC.

V usage is TRBV30 and J usage is TRBJ1-3; D is unclear. CDR3 length: 15 amino acids. CDR1 and CDR2 (germline): GTSNPN, SVGIG (reference sequence). Trimming took off 0 bases at V and 2 bases at J, with 11 bases between the two ends. CDR3: CAWSVPALAGNTIYF. CDR3 DNA: TGTGCCTGGAGTGTACCAGCTCTAGCTGGAAACACCATATATTTT.

V is TRBV7-2 and J is TRBJ2-7, with 15 bases that match TRBD2. Trimming cost V 4 bases and J 4 bases; bases outside gene matches: 5. CDR3 length: 16 amino acids. Germline loops: CDR1 SGHTA, CDR2 FQGNSA. The CDR3 reads CASSSHGLAGGYEQYF. Here the CDR3 DNA reads TGTGCCAGCAGCTCACATGGACTAGCGGGAGGGTACGAGCAGTACTTC. Drawing the rest from reference TRBV7-2 and TRBJ2-7, the complete variable domain is GAGVSQSPSNKVTEKGKDVELRCDPISGHTALYWYRQSLGQGLEFLIYFQGNSAPDKSGLPSDRFSAERTGGSVSTLTIQRTQQEDSAVYLCASSSHGLAGGYEQYFGPGTRLTVT.

The sample holds a few counts of this clone. The chain links TRBV6-5 to TRBJ2-5; TRBD1 agrees at 7 bases. The junction had 4 bases not matched to a gene; V was cut back by 8 bases and J by 4 bases. This CDR3 contains 12 residues. Germline loops: CDR1 MNHEY, CDR2 SVGAGI. The CDR3 loop reads CASGRQGETQYF. CDR3 coding DNA: TGTGCCAGCGGTCGACAGGGAGAGACCCAGTACTTC.